The next 30 T cell receptor beta chains were all read from a single sample in a study of molecular identifiers for immune sequencing clone quantification. Using its own MiXCR run on the PCR reads, TCRdb lists one record per CDR3 protein. The sample has 250,000 to 400,000 distinct CDR3 sequences, about a fifth seen once; the top ten hold 0.81%. The sample was naive CD8+ T cells from blood, with Jurkat cell RNA spiked in. Sample subset: FACS-sorted CD8+CD4-CCR7+CD45RA+ naive T cells. The receptor source for this set is a human donor in good health. Some libraries in this study had Jurkat cell RNA spiked in.

This clonotype has more than one count but fewer than ten. The rearrangement joins TRBV5-1 to TRBJ2-5, with TRBD2 matching over 11 bases. This CDR3 has 16 amino acids. Losses at the gene ends were 0 bases for V and 9 bases for J; bases not matched to a gene: 10. Germline V gives CDR1 SGHRS, CDR2 YFSETQ. The CDR3, as DNA: TGCGCCAGCAGCTTGGATGGACTAGCGGGCTCAAAGGCCCAGTACTTC. This gives the protein CASSLDGLAGSKAQYF.

This clonotype was found many times. The chain joins TRBV28 to TRBJ1-5; 7 positions agree with TRBD1. The length of the CDR3 is 16 residues. Losses at the gene ends were 4 bases for V and 1 base for J; bases not matched to a gene: 7. Germline loops: CDR1 MDHEN, CDR2 SYDVKM. The CDR3 protein is CASSYQPGQSNQPQHF. CDR3 DNA: TGTGCCAGCAGTTATCAGCCGGGACAGAGCAATCAGCCCCAGCATTTT.

This clonotype was observed at least ten times. The V call is TRBV29-1, the J call TRBJ2-5; D is undetermined. This CDR3 comprises 13 residues. Germline CDR1 and CDR2: SQVTM and ANQGSEA. The V gene lost 6 bases and the J gene lost 0 bases, with 11 bases spanning the gap. CDR3 amino acids: CSVASPYQETQYF. CDR3 nucleotides: TGCAGCGTGGCTTCACCGTACCAAGAGACCCAGTACTTC.

This clonotype was counted ten times or more. CDR3 nucleotide sequence: TGCAGTGCTAGAGAATTGACAGGGACGAACACTGAAGCTTTCTTT. Translation gives CSARELTGTNTEAFF. The V and J genes are TRBV20-1 and TRBJ1-1; 7 bases fit TRBD1. Germline loops: CDR1 DFQATT, CDR2 SNEGSKA (reference sequence). The V and J ends lost 0 bases and 1 base, in that order; junction bases with no gene match: 5. The CDR3 is made up of 15 amino acids.

This clonotype was found many times. The chain recombines TRBV7-9 with TRBJ2-7, with unresolved D. The V end was cut by 8 bases, the J end by 6 bases, with 11 bases between. The CDR3 length is 11 residues. Germline V gives CDR1 SEHNR, CDR2 FQNEAQ (reference sequence). The CDR3 region has the DNA TGTGCCAGCGGGTCAGGCCTCGAGCAGTACTTC. Protein product: CASGSGLEQYF.

Regarding this clonotype: A much bigger clone sits one base away, suggesting this may be a read error. J is TRBJ1-5 and V is TRBV7-9; TRBD1 agrees at 7 bases. The germline V gene encodes CDR1 SEHNR and CDR2 FQNEAQ (reference sequence). The V gene end was trimmed by 8 bases and the J gene end by 2 bases; junction bases not matched to a gene: 6. The CDR3 contains 14 residues. The chain's CDR3 is CASGSTGGNQPQHF. CDR3 DNA: TGTGCCAGCGGCTCAACAGGGGGCAATCAGCCCCAGCATTTT.

The rearrangement joins TRBV14 to TRBJ1-4, with D possibly being TRBD1 (6 bases). Per germline, CDR1 SGHDN and CDR2 FVKESK. V lost 3 bases and J 5 bases, leaving 25 bases between the germline ends. The CDR3 extends over 19 amino acids. The CDR3 coding sequence is TGTGCCAGCAGCCATCAATACCGGGGGCCCAGGGGAGAGAATGAAAAACTGTTTTTT. Translated, it gives CASSHQYRGPRGENEKLFF.

Many counts were recorded for this clonotype. V and J are TRBV29-1 and TRBJ1-1, with 7 bases that match TRBD1. There are 13 residues in the CDR3. Germline V gives CDR1 SQVTM, CDR2 ANQGSEA. The V segment lost 6 bases and the J segment 0 bases; nucleotides outside the gene matches: 4. CDR3 nucleotides: TGCAGCGTCACAGGGGCGATGAACACTGAAGCTTTCTTT. Its translation is CSVTGAMNTEAFF.

This clonotype was seen many times. The rearrangement uses TRBV6-2 or TRBV6-3 and TRBJ2-7; 8 bases agree with TRBD2. CDR3 length: 12 amino acids. In germline, CDR1 is MNHEY, CDR2 SVGEGT. The J segment lost 7 bases and the V segment lost 5 bases, leaving 4 bases of the junction unmatched. CDR3 sequence reads: CASSGTSREQYF. The CDR3 DNA reads TGTGCCAGCAGTGGGACTAGTCGAGAGCAGTACTTC.

This sequence joins TRBV12-3 or TRBV12-4 and TRBJ2-5; 8 bases align to TRBD2. Germline trimming cut 6 bases from V and 6 bases from J; bases unmatched to any gene: 12. This CDR3 has 15 amino acids. CDR3 nucleotides: TGTGCCAGCAGCCCTGTCAGCGGGGGACCGAAGACCCAGTACTTC. Translation gives CASSPVSGGPKTQYF.

This sequence joins TRBV30 and TRBJ2-7; D tentatively reads TRBD1 or TRBD2 (5 bases each). Trimming shortened V by 0 bases and J by 6 bases, and 9 bases separated the two germline ends. The CDR3 is 12 amino acids. The germline V gene encodes CDR1 GTSNPN and CDR2 SVGIG (reference sequence). Written as DNA, the CDR3 is TGTGCCTGGAGTGTACTTGGGGGCGAGCAGTACTTC. Translating gives CAWSVLGGEQYF.

This clonotype turned up a few times. The V call is TRBV11-2, the J call TRBJ2-1; 10 bases align to TRBD2. Looked up from germline, CDR1 is SGHAT and CDR2 is FQNNGV. The CDR3 consists of 16 residues. With V trimmed by 5 bases and J by 8 bases, 12 bases remained unmatched. In nucleotides, the CDR3 is TGTGCCAGCAGCATTAGCGGGGGGTCTAGTTCCCATGAGCAGTTCTTC. Encoded protein: CASSISGGSSSHEQFF. Using reference TRBV11-2 and TRBJ2-1 for the parts outside the CDR3, the full variable domain is EAGVAQSPRYKIIEKRQSVAFWCNPISGHATLYWYQQILGQGPKLLIQFQNNGVVDDSQLPKDRFSAERLKGVDSTLKIQPAKLEDSAVYLCASSISGGSSSHEQFFGPGTRLTVL.

This clonotype was found many times. The genes are TRBV29-1 and TRBJ2-1; 10 bases match TRBD2. With V trimmed by 4 bases and J by 1 base, 10 bases remained unmatched. The germline V gene encodes CDR1 SQVTM and CDR2 ANQGSEA. The CDR3 covers 17 residues. The CDR3 spells CSVVLSGGAKSYNEQFF. In nucleotides, the CDR3 is TGCAGCGTTGTGTTGAGCGGGGGGGCCAAGTCCTACAATGAGCAGTTCTTC.

This clonotype has at least ten counts. J is TRBJ1-1 and V is TRBV7-6; the D gene is possibly TRBD1 (6 bases). V lost 5 bases and J 6 bases, leaving 16 bases between the germline ends. CDR1 SGHVS and CDR2 FNYEAQ come from the germline V gene. The CDR3 consists of 14 residues. The CDR3 sequence is CASSPRAGAAEAFF. Written as DNA, the CDR3 is TGTGCCAGCAGCCCCAGGGCGGGGGCCGCTGAAGCTTTCTTT. Using reference TRBV7-6 and TRBJ1-1 for the parts outside the CDR3, the full variable domain is GAGVSQSPRYKVTKRGQDVALRCDPISGHVSLYWYRQALGQGPEFLTYFNYEAQQDKSGLPNDRFSAERPEGSISTLTIQRTEQRDSAMYRCASSPRAGAAEAFFGQGTRLTVV.

This clonotype was counted at least ten times. The chain is built from TRBV12-3 or TRBV12-4 and TRBJ2-5; perhaps TRBD2 as D (6 bases). V dropped 6 bases and J dropped 5 bases, with 19 bases sitting between them. This CDR3 has 15 residues. CDR3: CASSSPGLAIETQYF. DNA of the CDR3: TGTGCCAGCAGCTCCCCCGGGCTAGCGATCGAGACCCAGTACTTC.

This clonotype was observed many times. The chain has TRBV9 and TRBJ2-7; 7 nucleotides align to TRBD1. The CDR3 length is 13 residues. V shed 2 bases, J shed 7 bases, and the junction held 6 bases outside the gene matches. Germline V CDR1 and CDR2: SGDLS, YYNGEE. DNA for the CDR3: TGTGCCAGCAGCGTGGACAGGAGAGGGGAGCAGTACTTC. Encoded protein: CASSVDRRGEQYF.

In its sample, this clonotype was seen many times. The rearrangement joins TRBV5-6 to TRBJ2-7; 9 nucleotides match TRBD1. The CDR3 totals 17 residues. The germline CDR1 and CDR2 sequences are SGHDT and YYEEEE. The J segment lost 2 bases and the V segment lost 6 bases, leaving 15 bases of the junction unmatched. The CDR3 DNA sequence: TGTGCCAGCAATCGACGACAGGGGGTAACTAAACCCTACGAGCAGTACTTC. It encodes CASNRRQGVTKPYEQYF. The entire variable domain, with the rest obtained from reference TRBV5-6 and TRBJ2-7, is as follows: DAGVTQSPTHLIKTRGQQVTLRCSPKSGHDTVSWYQQALGQGPQFIFQYYEEEERQRGNFPDRFSGHQFPNYSSELNVNALLLGDSALYLCASNRRQGVTKPYEQYFGPGTRLTVT.

Comments on this clonotype: This may come from a read error, since a much larger clone is one base off. The chain carries TRBV11-2 and TRBJ2-1; D remains ambiguous. Germline CDR1 and CDR2: SGHAT and FQNNGV. The germline V and J ends were trimmed by 8 bases and 4 bases, with 12 bases remaining between them. CDR3 length equals 13 residues. In DNA form, the CDR3 reads TGTGCCAGCGGCTCGAGGAATTACAATGAGCAGTTCTTC. Translated: CASGSRNYNEQFF.

This clonotype appeared once. Since a much larger clone is just one base distant, this may be a read error. This rearrangement joins TRBV7-9 to TRBJ1-3; 7 bases are shared with TRBD1. CDR1 and CDR2 from the germline V gene are SEHNR and FQNEAQ (reference sequence). This CDR3 region has 13 residues. The V and J ends lost 4 bases and 11 bases, in that order; junction bases with no gene match: 8. The CDR3 DNA follows: TGTGCCAGCAGCTCGGGGACAGACAACGCCATATATTTT. Residues: CASSSGTDNAIYF.

This clonotype was detected ten times or more. The CDR3 spells CASRYTGTAFTDTQYF. The CDR3 bases are TGTGCCAGCAGATACACGGGGACAGCTTTCACAGATACGCAGTATTTT. The chain uses TRBV12-3 or TRBV12-4 and TRBJ2-3, with 7 bases lining up with TRBD1. This CDR3 is 16 amino acids long. J was trimmed by 2 bases and V by 6 bases; bases with no gene match: 11.

At least ten counts were recorded for this clonotype. CDR3 bases: TGTGCCAGCAGCCCCGGACAGAACCAGAACACTGAAGCTTTCTTT. Its translation: CASSPGQNQNTEAFF. The V call is TRBV7-9, the J call TRBJ1-1; D is perhaps TRBD1 (6 bases). CDR1 and CDR2 (germline): SEHNR, FQNEAQ (reference sequence). This CDR3 region has 15 residues. Trimming took 5 bases from V and 1 from J, leaving 14 bases between them.

In this sample, this clonotype turned up many times. The chain uses TRBV29-1 and TRBJ2-7; D unresolved. This CDR3 contains 13 residues. The V gene's germline CDR1 is SQVTM and CDR2 ANQGSEA. V lost 5 bases to trimming and J lost 6 bases, with 17 bases between them. The CDR3 coding sequence is TGCAGCGTTACTGACCCATTGACCCGCGAGCAGTACTTC. This translates into CSVTDPLTREQYF.

This clonotype has a count of ten or more. This chain joins TRBV4-3 and TRBJ1-1; D unclear. CDR1 and CDR2 from the germline V gene are LGHNA and YSLEER. The CDR3 has 15 amino acids. V dropped 1 base and J dropped 0 bases, with 9 bases sitting between them. CDR3 residues: CASSQAKLMNTEAFF. CDR3 in DNA: TGCGCCAGCAGCCAAGCAAAGCTCATGAACACTGAAGCTTTCTTT.

This rearrangement joins TRBV15 to TRBJ2-3; 11 bases fit TRBD2. The junction had 1 base not matched to a gene; V was cut back by 3 bases and J by 2 bases. This CDR3 spans 15 amino acids. Looked up from germline, CDR1 is LNHNV and CDR2 is YYDKDF (reference sequence). CDR3: CATSRGLAVTDTQYF. CDR3 coding DNA: TGTGCCACCAGCAGGGGACTAGCGGTCACAGATACGCAGTATTTT.

As concerns this clonotype: A read error is possible here, since a much larger clone lies one base away. This chain uses TRBV4-1 with TRBJ2-2, with D uncertain. CDR1 and CDR2 (germline): MGHRA, YSYEKL. This CDR3 has 16 residues. As DNA, the CDR3 is TGCGCCGGCAGCCAGAACTCCGGGCTCCTATCTGGGGAGCTGTTTTTT. Translating it yields CAGSQNSGLLSGELFF.

Notes on this clonotype: A much larger clonotype is one base distant, so this may be a read error. The chain carries TRBV29-1 and TRBJ2-3; D is tentatively TRBD1 or TRBD2 (6 bases each). This CDR3 is built from 14 residues. Per germline, CDR1 SQVTM and CDR2 ANQGSEA. The CDR3 loop is CSALDSTSTDTQCF. Here the CDR3 DNA reads TGCAGCGCACTGGACAGTACTAGCACAGATACGCAGTGTTTT.

This clonotype was counted at least ten times. The chain joins TRBV28 to TRBJ2-1; D gene unclear. CDR1 and CDR2 from the germline V gene are MDHEN and SYDVKM. Trimming removed 2 bases from V and 0 bases from J, with 8 bases in between. The CDR3 runs 15 residues. CDR3 sequence (DNA): TGTGCCAGCAGTTTAATGGGAACCTCCTACAATGAGCAGTTCTTC. As protein: CASSLMGTSYNEQFF.

This clonotype was detected many times. CDR3: CASSHRGVKAGELFF. The CDR3 DNA reads TGTGCCAGCAGCCATAGGGGGGTAAAGGCCGGGGAGCTGTTTTTT. The gene calls are TRBV28 and TRBJ2-2; perhaps D is TRBD1 or TRBD2 (6 bases each). CDR1 is MDHEN, CDR2 SYDVKM, per germline. The CDR3 is 15 residues long. Trimming stripped 6 bases from V and 6 bases from J, with 17 bases between.

J is TRBJ2-3 and V is TRBV20-1; tentatively, D is TRBD1 (5 bases). Germline-derived CDR1 and CDR2 are DFQATT and SNEGSKA (reference sequence). Trimming removed 4 bases from V and 0 bases from J, with 14 bases in between. The length of the CDR3 is 15 residues. CDR3 DNA: TGCAGTGCTACCAGCGCCCGGACAAGCACAGATACGCAGTATTTT. Encoded protein: CSATSARTSTDTQYF.

Worth noting for this clonotype: A much larger clonotype is one base distant, so this may be a read error. This chain uses TRBV13 with TRBJ2-1; 7 bases agree with TRBD2. Germline lookup yields CDR1 PRHDT and CDR2 FYEKMQ (reference sequence). V lost 5 bases to trimming and J lost 11 bases; unmatched junction nucleotides: 12. The CDR3 consists of 14 residues. In DNA, the CDR3 is TGTGCCAGCAGCAACCCGGGACTACTAAATAAGCAGTTCTTC. Encoded protein: CASSNPGLLNKQFF.